This T cell receptor (beta chain) stems from a study of blood T cell repertoires in COVID-19. Background on the study: Sites in the United States, Italy and Spain provided acute and convalescent COVID-19 samples. PBMCs, B-cell-depleted T cells, or T cells provided the cDNA or gDNA that made up the material.

Original processing methods: For nucleated cells, counts were estimated from reference gene primer amplification. Profiled with immunoSEQ multiplex PCR; TCRdb holds only in-frame clones, not every one. The V and J calls and clone size are taken from that table; D and trimming were inferred from the DNA. Of 120,000 to 150,000 clones in the sample, roughly 85% were seen once. The CDR3 spans 13 residues. V lost 2 bases and J lost 5, with 10 bases in between. The sequence came from a man aged 50 to 59 with acute or convalescent COVID-19. The specimen sequenced was peripheral blood. The chain joins TRBV12-3 or TRBV12-4 to TRBJ2-7, with D hard to call. CDR3 in amino acids: CASSLIPYHEQYF. CDR3 nucleotides: TGTGCCAGCAGTTTAATCCCCTACCACGAGCAGTACTTC.